These T cell receptor beta chains were read from a single sample in a study of T-cell memory formation after mild COVID-19. TCRdb re-derived calls from the 5' RACE reads in MiXCR, one entry per CDR3 protein. The sample shows some 300,000 distinct CDR3 sequences, around 19% of them seen only once. Sequences were obtained from PBMCs or a T cell subset sorted from them (not recorded which). The origin of the receptors is a man between 18 and 35 years old who had mild COVID-19 (a few samples of this study predate the infection). Cell type and time point are not known. Each CDR3 is given with its conserved first and last residue. D genes are given only for firm matches. Some rows have no size entry. The others give once, few or many, or a class for an expanded clone.

TRBJ2-5 TRBV2 few - TGTGCCAGCAGAAGACAGCTCCAAGTCGAGACCCAGTACTTC CASRRQLQVETQYF
TRBJ2-3 TRBV4-3 - - TGCGCCAGCAGCCGAGGGGGTGGAGGGCGCGGATTCACAGATACGCAGTATTTT CASSRGGGGRGFTDTQYF
TRBJ2-7 TRBV20-1 - - TGCAGTGCGGTACAGGCGAGCCTCTACGAGCAGTACTTC CSAVQASLYEQYF
TRBJ2-3 TRBV19 - TRBD1 TGTGCCAGCAAAGACAGGGGAAACACAGATACGCAGTATTTT CASKDRGNTDTQYF
TRBJ2-1 TRBV20-1 few TRBD1 TGCAGTGCTAGCGATTGGACAGGGGGCCGGCCTGAGCAGTTCTTC CSASDWTGGRPEQFF
TRBJ2-5 TRBV12-3/TRBV12-4 few - TGTGCCAGCAGTTTGTTGGGGGGCGAGAAGACCCAGTACTTC CASSLLGGEKTQYF
TRBJ2-4 TRBV27 - - TGTGCCAGCAGTTTCTCCCCCGGCGCCAAAAACATTCAGTACTTC CASSFSPGAKNIQYF
TRBJ2-1 TRBV11-2 - - TGTGCCAGCAGGGCTCCGGGAGCAGATGAGCAGTTCTTC CASRAPGADEQFF
TRBJ1-6 TRBV6-4 few - TGTGCCAGCACCTCCGGAAGCTCCTATAATTCACCCCTCCACTTT CASTSGSSYNSPLHF
TRBJ1-2 TRBV6-5 - - TGTGCCAGCAGTCCCGGGGAGGTTTGGGTAGGCTACACCTTC CASSPGEVWVGYTF
TRBJ2-4 TRBV5-4 few - TGTGCCAGCAGCTTGGAGTATACGGGGACTCAGTACTTC CASSLEYTGTQYF
TRBJ1-2 TRBV29-1 - - TGCAGCGTGGGCCCCGTCCCCAACTACACCTTC CSVGPVPNYTF
TRBJ2-5 TRBV11-2 - - TGTGCCAGCAGCTTCTTTAGTTGGCAGACCCAGTACTTC CASSFFSWQTQYF
TRBJ1-1 TRBV2 few - TGTGCCAGCAGTGAACCGTGGGGAGTTGACACTGAAGCTTTCTTT CASSEPWGVDTEAFF
TRBJ1-6 TRBV10-3 - TRBD1 TGTGCCATCAGGGGACAGGGGGCTAATTCACCCCTCCACTTT CAIRGQGANSPLHF
TRBJ2-2 TRBV11-3 - TRBD2 TGTGCCAGCAGCTTTGCAGGGAGGGCCGGGGAGCTGTTTTTT CASSFAGRAGELFF
TRBJ2-1 TRBV19 many TRBD2 TGTGCCAGTAGTAGGGTCCCTAGCGGGGTGCTTAGCTCCTACAATGAGCAGTTCTTC CASSRVPSGVLSSYNEQFF
TRBJ2-1 TRBV7-9 few - TGTGCCAGCAGCCAGGTGGCTGAGCAGTTCTTC CASSQVAEQFF
TRBJ2-5 TRBV7-9 - TRBD1 TGTGCCAGCAGCCTAGGGACGGACAGGGTGGCCCAGTACTTC CASSLGTDRVAQYF
TRBJ1-1 TRBV9 few - TGTGCCAGCAGCCCCGGGACGAACCCTGAAGCTTTCTTT CASSPGTNPEAFF
TRBJ1-1 TRBV7-2 few TRBD1 TGTGCCAGCAGCTCGACAGGGGGCGATTATGAAGCTTTCTTT CASSSTGGDYEAFF
TRBJ1-2 TRBV20-1 - - TGCAGTGCAGACCCTCCGGGGTTAGGTGGCTACACCTTC CSADPPGLGGYTF
TRBJ1-6 TRBV6-5 few TRBD1 TGTGCCAGCAGTCCCGGGACAGTCCTCCACTTT CASSPGTVLHF
TRBJ1-2 TRBV4-1 - - TGCGCCAGCACCGGAGGGGCCCTTGGCTACACCTTC CASTGGALGYTF
TRBJ1-6 TRBV7-2 many - TGTGCCAGCAGCTTAGAAGGGCAAGGGAGGGCACCCCTCCACTTT CASSLEGQGRAPLHF
TRBJ2-1 TRBV7-3 many - TGTGCCAGCAGCCCTAATCCCGGACTACACTACAATGAGCAGTTCTTC CASSPNPGLHYNEQFF
TRBJ1-5 TRBV6-5 - - TGTGCCAGCAGCTACTCGGGGGGGGGTGGTCAGCCCCAGCATTTT CASSYSGGGGQPQHF
TRBJ1-1 TRBV7-2 - - TGTGCCAGCAGCTTATTTTCGATGAACACTGAAGCTTTCTTT CASSLFSMNTEAFF
TRBJ2-3 TRBV7-2 once - TGTGCCAGCAGCTTTGGTATGATGGATACGCAGTATTTT CASSFGMMDTQYF
TRBJ1-2 TRBV4-2 - TRBD1 TGTGCCAGCAGCCAAACCCCCGGGACAGGGGAGTGGGGCTACACCTTC CASSQTPGTGEWGYTF
TRBJ2-2 TRBV30 few - TGTGCCTGGAGTGTACACGGGATCGGGGAGCTGTTTTTT CAWSVHGIGELFF
TRBJ2-3 TRBV3-1 many TRBD1 TGTGCCAGCAGCCCCCGGGACAGGGGGCATCTGGACGCAGATACGCAGTATTTT CASSPRDRGHLDADTQYF
TRBJ2-3 TRBV5-5 few - TGTGCCAGCAGCAAGGGCAACAGGGCAGATACGCAGTATTTT CASSKGNRADTQYF
TRBJ1-1 TRBV5-1 - - TGCGCCAGCAGCTTGCACACCGGGAACACTGAAGCTTTCTTT CASSLHTGNTEAFF
TRBJ2-1 TRBV5-1 - - TGCGCCAGCAGCGATATCATAGATGAGCAGTTCTTC CASSDIIDEQFF
TRBJ2-1 TRBV29-1 - TRBD2 TGCAGCGTCTTAGGGACTAGCGGGGGGACTATTTATGAGCAGTTCTTC CSVLGTSGGTIYEQFF
TRBJ1-2 TRBV20-1 - - TGCAGTGCCTCCCACCCGGGGAGGGAAGGTTATGGCTACACCTTC CSASHPGREGYGYTF
TRBJ1-5 TRBV12-3/TRBV12-4 - TRBD1 TGTGCCAGCAGTTGGGGACAGCCTTGGCCCCAGCATTTT CASSWGQPWPQHF
TRBJ1-1 TRBV2 few - TGTGCCAGCAGGCTTACGACGGAGAACACTGAAGCTTTCTTT CASRLTTENTEAFF
TRBJ1-1 TRBV7-2 few - TGTGCCAGCAGCTTAGTACCTGTGGGCGCGGAGAACACTGAAGCTTTCTTT CASSLVPVGAENTEAFF
TRBJ2-5 TRBV4-2 - TRBD2 TGTGCCAGCAGCCAGGAGGGACTAGCGGAGACCCAGTACTTC CASSQEGLAETQYF
TRBJ1-5 TRBV5-1 - - TGCGCCAGCAGCCTTGAGGGGGGCGAGAGACAGCCCCAGCATTTT CASSLEGGERQPQHF
TRBJ1-2 TRBV5-1 few - TGCGCCAGCAGCTCAGGCGGGTCGAACTATGGCTACACCTTC CASSSGGSNYGYTF
TRBJ2-7 TRBV4-2 many TRBD2 TGTGCCAGCAGCCAAGATCGAACTAGCGACGAGCAGTACTTC CASSQDRTSDEQYF
TRBJ2-3 TRBV5-1 many - TGCGCCAGCAGCTTGGCCCTTCTATCGGGCACAGATACGCAGTATTTT CASSLALLSGTDTQYF
TRBJ1-2 TRBV6-2/TRBV6-3 - - TGTGCCAGCAGTTACGGGGGGCAGGACTATGGCTACACCTTC CASSYGGQDYGYTF
TRBJ2-1 TRBV6-5 - TRBD2 TGTGCCAGCAACCCCGGGGTAGCGGGGGGGACCTACAATGAGCAGTTCTTC CASNPGVAGGTYNEQFF
TRBJ2-5 TRBV6-2/TRBV6-3 once - TGTGCCAGCAGCCAGACCCGGGTACCCAAAGAGACCCAGTACTTC CASSQTRVPKETQYF
TRBJ1-5 TRBV4-1 - - TGCGCCAGCCGTCCCGGGGCAGCTAGCAATCAGCCCCAGCATTTT CASRPGAASNQPQHF
TRBJ2-3 TRBV6-5 - TRBD1 TGTGCCAGCAGTACCGGACAGGTTCTAGATACGCAGTATTTT CASSTGQVLDTQYF
TRBJ1-1 TRBV4-2 - - TGTGCCAGCAGCCGAGACGGGACTTACACTGAAGCTTTCTTT CASSRDGTYTEAFF
TRBJ1-4 TRBV20-1 - - TGCAGTGCTAGACCCGACCCCGGAGGAGTAGAAAAACTGTTTTTT CSARPDPGGVEKLFF
TRBJ2-3 TRBV10-3 many - TGTGCCATCAGGACGAGTCCAGATACGCAGTATTTT CAIRTSPDTQYF
TRBJ2-1 TRBV19 - TRBD2 TGTGCCAGTGCGCCCCGAAAGACGGGAGGAATCAATGAGCAGTTCTTC CASAPRKTGGINEQFF
TRBJ1-5 TRBV6-2/TRBV6-3 - - TGTGCCAGCAGTTATCGGGAAGGGGTGAAGCATTTT CASSYREGVKHF
TRBJ2-5 TRBV20-1 few TRBD1 TGCAGTGCTTACAGGGGCGGAAGCGAGACCCAGTACTTC CSAYRGGSETQYF
TRBJ2-4 TRBV6-5 few TRBD2 TGTGCCAGCAGTTACTCGGAGGGGAGGGGCAAAAACATTCAGTACTTC CASSYSEGRGKNIQYF
TRBJ2-3 TRBV5-1 many TRBD2 TGCGCCAGCACCCTGGGACTATCGGTAGGGGATACGCAGTATTTT CASTLGLSVGDTQYF
TRBJ1-2 TRBV7-6 few TRBD1 TGTGCCAGCAGCCCGGGACAGGCCTACTATGGCTACACCTTC CASSPGQAYYGYTF
TRBJ1-3 TRBV5-1 - - TGCGCCAGCAGCGACTCCTTCGGTGGAAACACCATATATTTT CASSDSFGGNTIYF